This T cell receptor (beta chain) derives from a study of regulatory T cells in long-lasting Graves disease. Study context: Persistent Graves' disease meant over 5 years of antithyroid drugs with positive TSH receptor antibodies. Study-level findings and limits: Few sampled subjects may have lowered accuracy. Favored gene segments in persistent disease were TRBV28, TRBJ1-2 and TRBJ2-5.

Described time point: persistent/refractory GD, antithyroid drugs over 5 years with positive TRAb. Following extraction of RNA from PBMCs, that RNA was used to make the TCR library. Doctors identified Graves' disease using the American Thyroid Association guidelines. The V end lost 3 bases, the J end lost 4 bases, and 15 bases lay between the germline ends. There are 15 residues in the CDR3. Germline-derived CDR1 and CDR2 are KGHSH and LQKENI. A remark on this clonotype: Its antigen is unknown.

Relying on iRepertoire HTBI primers and Arm-PCR of CDR3 regions, the team built TCR beta libraries. TCRdb ran MiXCR on the multiplex PCR reads and lists one entry per CDR3 protein. Of almost 350,000 distinct CDR3 sequences listed, less than 20% are singletons. The TCR was taken from a female donor with Graves disease. The sequences come from peripheral blood mononuclear cells (PBMCs), collected when the disease was refractory, from a patient treated with antithyroid drugs. The genes are TRBV18 and TRBJ1-2; TRBD1 might be the D (6 bases). The CDR3 DNA reads TGTGCCAGCTCACCGGGGGCTGTCCTAGCCTATGGCTACACCTTC. Translation: CASSPGAVLAYGYTF.